This T cell receptor beta chain came from a study of T cell changes during pregnancy in multiple sclerosis. Some clones are missing from TCRdb's copy, which holds only in-frame ones; the method was immunoSEQ multiplex PCR. The repertoire holds around 62,000 clones, with approximately 90% as singletons. CDR3 length: 16 amino acids. The germline V gene has CDR1 MNHEY and CDR2 SVGAGI. Trimming shortened V by 2 bases and J by 7 bases, and 15 bases separated the two germline ends. V is TRBV6-5 and J is TRBJ1-6, with unresolved D. The sequence came from a female donor with multiple sclerosis, enrolled in a pregnancy study. This material consisted of peripheral blood, taken in the third trimester of pregnancy. The CDR3 DNA is TGTGCCAGCAGTTACCTGGCGGGGTCACTCAATTCACCCCTCCACTTT. It encodes CASSYLAGSLNSPLHF.